This section outlines one T cell receptor beta chain sequence together with its context. This sample is part of a study of blood T cell repertoires in COVID-19. Study-wide background: Material from acute and convalescent COVID-19 was sourced from the United States, Italy and Spain. Sources were T cells, B-cell-depleted T cells, or PBMCs; the material itself was cDNA or gDNA.

The authors' processing: Amplification from reference gene primers served as the basis for estimated nucleated cell counts. Profiled with immunoSEQ multiplex PCR; TCRdb holds only in-frame clones, not every one. The DNA gave D and trimming, while V, J and clone size come from that table. The sample has some 87,000 clones; about 78% are singletons. V was shortened by 4 bases and J by 2 bases, with 13 bases between the two germline ends. This CDR3 contains 14 residues. Germline values: CDR1 SGHDT, CDR2 YYEEEE. The receptor was derived from a human donor in a cohort sampled during active COVID-19. V usage is TRBV5-6 and J usage is TRBJ2-7, with a weak D call TRBD2 (5 bases). Material for sequencing was peripheral blood. The CDR3 here is CASSIAGDAYEQYF. CDR3 nucleotides: TGTGCCAGCAGCATTGCCGGGGATGCCTACGAGCAGTACTTC.